This entry lists 30 T cell receptor beta chains sequenced from one sample in a study of metastatic and nonmetastatic thyroid tumors. MiXCR re-clonotyped the PCR reads for TCRdb. Of about 18,000 clones listed, 34% were seen once; the top ten hold approximately 9.1%. Patients were all untreated before their thyroid surgery. Material: tumor tissue. The receptors originated from a male donor with papillary thyroid cancer or a benign thyroid nodule (not recorded which). Some clones in this sample may be carry-over from other donors' samples.

This clone has just a few counts. Since a much larger clone is just one base distant, this may be a read error. The sample carries other DNA sequences with the same CDR3. The V and J genes are TRBV15 and TRBJ2-2; D might be TRBD2 (6 bases). Trimming stripped 0 bases from V and 8 bases from J, with 19 bases between. In germline, CDR1 is LNHNV, CDR2 YYDKDF (reference sequence). CDR3 length: 17 residues. CDR3 region: CATSRDIAGGLGGELFF. CDR3 bases: TGTGCCACCAGCAGAGATATAGCAGGAGGGCTAGGAGGGGAGCTGTTTTTT.

A remark on this clone: One end of the junction fails to match germline, which may point to a read error. The chain employs TRBV6-1 and TRBJ1-1; perhaps TRBD1 as D (5 bases). The CDR3 length is 13 residues. Germline V gene lookup returns CDR1 MNHNS and CDR2 SASEGT. The DNA of the CDR3 is TGTGCCAGCAGTAGGGACCCACGTGCGAAGGCTGTCTTT. Its translation: CASSRDPRAKAVF.

J is TRBJ2-7 and V is TRBV28; the match to TRBD2 covers 14 bases. With V trimmed by 5 bases and J by 3 bases, 6 bases remained unmatched. Germline lookup yields CDR1 MDHEN and CDR2 SYDVKM. This CDR3 has 16 residues. The CDR3 loop reads CASSPIGLAGGYEQYF. In nucleotides, the CDR3 is TGTGCCAGCAGTCCTATTGGACTAGCGGGAGGCTACGAGCAGTACTTC. Drawing the rest from reference TRBV28 and TRBJ2-7, the complete variable domain is DVKVTQSSRYLVKRTGEKVFLECVQDMDHENMFWYRQDPGLGLRLIYFSYDVKMKEKGDIPEGYSVSREKKERFSLILESASTNQTSMYLCASSPIGLAGGYEQYFGPGTRLTVT.

The chain combines TRBV5-1 with TRBJ2-3, with a weak D call TRBD1 (5 bases). CDR1 is SGHRS and CDR2 is YFSETQ in the germline V gene. V lost 0 bases, J lost 1 base, and 12 bases lay in between. The CDR3 spans 16 residues. The CDR3 DNA follows: TGCGCCAGCAGCTTGGAACAGGTATCTCGCACAGATACGCAGTATTTT. It codes for CASSLEQVSRTDTQYF.

This clone is medium-sized in the sample. The chain carries TRBV28 and TRBJ2-4, with a weak D call TRBD2 (6 bases). V gave up 5 bases and J gave up 9 bases, with 11 bases separating them. Germline CDR1 reads MDHEN; CDR2 reads SYDVKM. The CDR3 runs 12 residues. The CDR3 reads CASSPGGFIQYF. Written as DNA, the CDR3 is TGTGCCAGCAGTCCCGGAGGGTTCATTCAGTACTTC.

This clone was seen a few times. The genes are TRBV10-3 and TRBJ1-2, with 10 bases identical to TRBD1. V gave up 7 bases and J gave up 1 base; unmatched junction bases: 3. The germline V gene has CDR1 ENHRY and CDR2 SYGVKD. This CDR3 comprises 14 residues. CDR3 protein: CAITRDRGNYGYTF. Here the CDR3 DNA reads TGTGCCATCACCCGGGACAGGGGTAACTATGGCTACACCTTC.

This clone was observed a handful of times. The genes are TRBV12-3 or TRBV12-4 and TRBJ2-7; possible D gene TRBD2, 6 bases. Trimming took off 4 bases at V and 0 bases at J, with 16 bases between the two ends. The CDR3 has 16 amino acids. The CDR3 loop is CASSSPGSPSSYEQYF. In DNA form, the CDR3 reads TGTGCCAGCAGTTCGCCCGGGAGCCCAAGCTCCTACGAGCAGTACTTC.

This clone was seen ten or more times. V is TRBV4-2 and J is TRBJ1-1; D is possibly TRBD1 (5 bases). Germline values: CDR1 LGHNA, CDR2 YNFKEQ. Trimming took off 3 bases at V and 11 bases at J, with 16 bases between the two ends. There are 13 residues in the CDR3. The CDR3 nucleotides read TGTGCCAGCAGCCAGGGGGACTCCTCAAAGGCTTTCTTT. This codes for CASSQGDSSKAFF.

The chain has TRBV28 and TRBJ1-5; 7 bases map to TRBD1. V shed 2 bases and J 4 bases; nucleotides not matched to a gene: 11. The CDR3 length is 17 residues. The germline V gene has CDR1 MDHEN and CDR2 SYDVKM. Written as DNA, the CDR3 is TGTGCCAGCAGTTTAGGAGGGGGCCCAGGAGATAATCAGCCCCAGCATTTT. This sequence encodes CASSLGGGPGDNQPQHF.

Concerning this clone itself: This sample also contains other DNA sequences that code for the same CDR3. The chain links TRBV2 to TRBJ1-1; 7 bases line up with TRBD1. The CDR3 contains 17 residues. Germline V lookup: CDR1 SNHLY, CDR2 FYNNEI. V shed 6 bases, J shed 1 base, and the junction held 14 bases outside the gene matches. The CDR3 reads CASRLPGTGVPNTEAFF. The CDR3 DNA reads as TGTGCCAGCAGATTACCGGGTACAGGGGTCCCGAACACTGAAGCTTTCTTT.

Many counts were recorded for this clone. V gene TRBV6-5 combines with J gene TRBJ1-2, with 11 bases matching TRBD1. From germline, CDR1 is MNHEY and CDR2 SVGAGI. CDR3 length: 18 residues. J lost 1 base, V lost 1 base, and 8 bases had no gene match. In nucleotides, the CDR3 is TGTGCCAGCAGTTACTACCTGTGGGGACAGGGGGTTAACTATGGCTACACCTTC. Protein: CASSYYLWGQGVNYGYTF.

There are many counts of this clone. The chain joins TRBV5-6 to TRBJ1-6; 8 nucleotides agree with TRBD1. The V segment lost 0 bases and the J segment 6 bases; nucleotides outside the gene matches: 2. CDR3 length: 15 residues. Germline loops: CDR1 SGHDT, CDR2 YYEEEE. The CDR3 region is CASSLGDRGNSPLHF. The DNA of the CDR3 is TGTGCCAGCAGCTTGGGCGACAGGGGTAATTCACCCCTCCACTTT.

This clone was seen a single time. The CDR3 end shows no conserved phenylalanine or tryptophan, and so a read error is likely. No DNA is shown, since the ends of the CDR3 on it are uncertain; the CDR3 is the one TCRdb lists. This sequence joins TRBV28 and TRBJ1-2; the listed D gene, TRBD1, was not tested against the DNA. Germline V gene sequence: CDR1 MDHEN, CDR2 SYDVKM. Inclusive of both ends, the CDR3 amounts to 16 amino acids. CDR3 protein: CASSLLSEPVSYGYTY.

The table lists this clone with a few counts. One junction end does not reproduce the germline sequence, and a read error may be involved. CDR3 amino acids: CAIAVTRYNVQFF. CDR3 DNA sequence: TGTGCCATCGCCGTTACTAGATACAATGTGCAGTTCTTC. The rearrangement links TRBV10-3 to TRBJ2-1; the D gene is possibly TRBD2 (5 bases). There are 13 residues in the CDR3. Germline V gives CDR1 ENHRY, CDR2 SYGVKD.

This clone has a single count. The chain employs TRBV5-1 and TRBJ2-6; 11 bases are a match to TRBD2. Germline trimming cut 1 base from V and 0 bases from J; bases unmatched to any gene: 0. CDR3 length: 17 residues. The germline V gene encodes CDR1 SGHRS and CDR2 YFSETQ. CDR3 DNA sequence: TGCGCCAGCAGCTTGACTAGCGGGAGCTCTGGGGCCAACGTCCTGACTTTC. It translates to CASSLTSGSSGANVLTF.

This rearrangement joins TRBV6-4 to TRBJ2-7, with D perhaps given as TRBD1 or TRBD2 (5 bases each). There are 14 residues in the CDR3. Germline CDR1 and CDR2: MRHNA and SNTAGT. Trimming took off 3 bases at V and 3 bases at J, with 12 bases between the two ends. The CDR3 is CASSEYWGNYEQYF. CDR3 in DNA: TGTGCCAGCAGTGAATACTGGGGGAACTACGAGCAGTACTTC.

The rearrangement joins TRBV2 to TRBJ2-3, with D possibly being TRBD2 (6 bases). The CDR3 is 18 amino acids. Germline assignment: CDR1 SNHLY and CDR2 FYNNEI. V was clipped by 2 bases and J by 5 bases, with 23 bases between them. The CDR3 is CASSENPVLAVVGDTQYF. The CDR3 bases are TGTGCCAGCAGTGAAAACCCCGTACTAGCTGTAGTGGGAGATACGCAGTATTTT.

This clone occurred many times. The J gene is TRBJ1-4, the V gene TRBV5-5, with 11 bases identical to TRBD1. The CDR3 is 16 amino acids. The germline V gene has CDR1 SGHKS and CDR2 YYEKEE (reference sequence). Trimming removed 1 base from V and 8 bases from J; junction bases left unmatched: 7. The CDR3 sequence: CASSLSTGTGGEKLFF. CDR3 coding DNA: TGTGCCAGCAGCTTGTCCACCGGGACAGGGGGGGAAAAACTGTTTTTT.

This clone occurred many times. J is TRBJ2-7 and V is TRBV20-1; 12 bases are a match to TRBD1. The CDR3 length is 15 residues. Germline CDR1 is DFQATT and CDR2 is SNEGSKA (reference sequence). The V segment lost 7 bases and the J segment 4 bases; nucleotides outside the gene matches: 11. The CDR3 DNA sequence: TGCAGTGGGGTTCACGGGACAGGGGGCCAATACGAGCAGTACTTC. It yields the protein CSGVHGTGGQYEQYF.

This clone was recorded once. A read error may be the cause here, since a much bigger clone is one base away. V is TRBV11-2 and J is TRBJ2-1, with D possibly matching TRBD1 (5 bases). This CDR3 has 12 amino acids. Germline CDR1 and CDR2: SGHAT and FQNNGV. This CDR3 is CANSFQDNEKFF. The CDR3 bases are TGTGCCAACAGCTTTCAGGACAATGAGAAGTTCTTC. Combining the CDR3 with reference TRBV11-2 and TRBJ2-1 gives the whole variable domain EAGVAQSPRYKIIEKRQSVAFWCNPISGHATLYWYQQILGQGPKLLIQFQNNGVVDDSQLPKDRFSAERLKGVDSTLKIQPAKLEDSAVYLCANSFQDNEKFFGPGTRLTVL.

This clone is a singleton in its sample. The chain is built from TRBV7-8 and TRBJ2-7, with D maybe TRBD1 (5 bases). The germline V and J ends were trimmed by 0 bases and 3 bases, with 12 bases remaining between them. CDR1 and CDR2 from the germline V gene are SGHVS and FQNEAQ. This CDR3 spans 15 amino acids. The DNA for the CDR3 is TGTGCCAGCAGCTTAGCGCAGGGTGTAAGCTACGAGCAGTACTTC. It codes for CASSLAQGVSYEQYF.

By frequency in the sample, this clone is medium-sized. V is TRBV20-1 and J is TRBJ2-7; TRBD1 agrees at 10 bases. The CDR3 runs to 15 residues. CDR1 is DFQATT, CDR2 SNEGSKA, per germline (reference sequence). Germline trimming cut 2 bases from V and 7 bases from J; bases unmatched to any gene: 11. The CDR3 sequence: CSARNRDRGTREQYF. Here the CDR3 DNA reads TGCAGTGCTAGAAATCGGGACAGGGGAACGAGGGAGCAGTACTTC.

This chain joins TRBV18 and TRBJ1-3; a weak D match, TRBD1 (5 bases). Per the germline V gene, CDR1 is KGHSH and CDR2 is LQKENI. V was pared by 6 bases and J by 0 bases, with 18 bases between. The CDR3 covers 17 residues. This CDR3 reads CASSDFPSGPSGNTIYF. The DNA for the CDR3 is TGTGCCAGCTCCGATTTCCCCTCAGGGCCCTCTGGAAACACCATATATTTT.

This clone has more than one count but fewer than ten. The CDR3 spells CASSKETGGAMYGYTF. The DNA of the CDR3 is TGTGCCAGCAGTAAGGAAACAGGGGGCGCGATGTATGGCTACACCTTC. The V call is TRBV5-5, the J call TRBJ1-2; the match to TRBD1 covers 9 bases. CDR1 is SGHKS, CDR2 YYEKEE, per germline (reference sequence). Germline trimming cut 5 bases from V and 5 bases from J; bases unmatched to any gene: 13. The CDR3 is 16 residues long.

The chain links TRBV19 to TRBJ2-2; possible D gene TRBD1, 5 bases. The germline gives CDR1 LNHDA, CDR2 SQIVND (reference sequence). The V gene lost 4 bases and the J gene lost 3 bases, with 15 bases spanning the gap. The CDR3 is made up of 16 amino acids. The CDR3 nucleotides read TGTGCCAGTAGTAATATCAGGGCAGACTACACCGGGGAGCTGTTTTTT. Protein: CASSNIRADYTGELFF.

This clone was observed at least ten times. Here the CDR3 DNA reads TGTGCCAGTACGAGGACAGGTAGCAATCAGCCCCAGCATTTT. This sequence encodes CASTRTGSNQPQHF. The rearrangement uses TRBV19 and TRBJ1-5, with 7 bases that match TRBD1. This CDR3 region has 14 residues. V lost 7 bases and J lost 0; bases outside the gene matches: 3. Germline V gene data show CDR1 as LNHDA and CDR2 as SQIVND (reference sequence).

Remarks on this clone: Relative to the germline gene, one junction end is altered; a read error may explain this. The CDR3 DNA follows: TGTGACAGCAGCGTCTGGATCTCTAGCACAGATACGCAGTATTTT. Its translation: CDSSVWISSTDTQYF. The chain has TRBV9 and TRBJ2-3, with D unclear. CDR3 length: 15 amino acids. Germline CDR1 SGDLS, CDR2 YYNGEE.

In this sample, this clone is medium-sized. The chain employs TRBV7-9 and TRBJ1-2; 7 bases are a match to TRBD1. CDR1 and CDR2 from the germline V gene are SEHNR and FQNEAQ (reference sequence). The CDR3 is 15 amino acids. V lost 5 bases, J lost 4 bases, and 10 bases stayed unmatched. The CDR3 region is CASSLNRGEGYGYTF. The CDR3 bases are TGTGCCAGCAGCCTCAACAGGGGCGAAGGCTATGGCTACACCTTC.

This clone was seen repeatedly, ten times or more. The chain couples TRBV19 to TRBJ1-1; possible D gene TRBD1, 5 bases. The CDR3 has 15 amino acids. The germline V gene encodes CDR1 LNHDA and CDR2 SQIVND (reference sequence). V dropped 9 bases and J dropped 1 base, with 18 bases sitting between them. This CDR3 is CASLSGGRGNTEAFF. The CDR3 DNA sequence: TGTGCCAGCCTATCGGGGGGACGAGGGAACACTGAAGCTTTCTTT.

Sample share makes this clone medium-sized. This CDR3 is also generated by other DNA sequences in the sample. This chain links TRBV6-1 with TRBJ2-7, with 7 bases identical to TRBD2. V dropped 8 bases and J dropped 0; count of bases not matched to a gene: 7. The CDR3 contains 14 residues. Germline lookup yields CDR1 MNHNS and CDR2 SASEGT. CDR3 DNA: TGTGCCAGCCGGGGGGACCCTTTCTCCTACGAGCAGTACTTC. It encodes CASRGDPFSYEQYF.